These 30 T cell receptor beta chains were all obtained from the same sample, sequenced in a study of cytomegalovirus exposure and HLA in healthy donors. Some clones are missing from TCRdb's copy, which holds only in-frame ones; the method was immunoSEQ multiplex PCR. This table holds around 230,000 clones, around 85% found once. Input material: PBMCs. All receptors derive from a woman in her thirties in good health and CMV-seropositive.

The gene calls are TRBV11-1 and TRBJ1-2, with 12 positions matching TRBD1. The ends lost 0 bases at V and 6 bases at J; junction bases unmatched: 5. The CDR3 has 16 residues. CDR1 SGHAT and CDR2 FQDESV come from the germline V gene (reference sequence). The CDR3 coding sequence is TGTGCCAGCAGCTTAGCCCCGGGACAGGGGGCGCATGGCTACACCTTC. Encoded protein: CASSLAPGQGAHGYTF.

For the CDR3, the DNA is TGTGCCAGCAGTTTAAGGACAGAGGCCTACGAGCAGTACTTC. Encoded protein: CASSLRTEAYEQYF. The chain couples TRBV7-9 to TRBJ2-7; a weak D match, TRBD1 (6 bases). This CDR3 spans 14 amino acids. V was cut by 6 bases and J by 2 bases, with 14 bases left in between. Germline V gene sequence: CDR1 SEHNR, CDR2 FQNEAQ (reference sequence).

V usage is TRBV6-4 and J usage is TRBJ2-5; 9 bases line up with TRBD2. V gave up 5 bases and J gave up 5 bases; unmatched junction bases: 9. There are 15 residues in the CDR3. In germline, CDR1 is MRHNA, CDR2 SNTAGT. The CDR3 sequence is CASSKTSGRYETQYF. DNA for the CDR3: TGTGCCAGCAGTAAGACCAGCGGGAGGTATGAGACCCAGTACTTC.

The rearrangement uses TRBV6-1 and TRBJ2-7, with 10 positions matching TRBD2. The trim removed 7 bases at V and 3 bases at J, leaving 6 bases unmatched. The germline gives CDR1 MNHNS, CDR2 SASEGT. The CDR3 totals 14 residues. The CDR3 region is CASKETSGYYEQYF. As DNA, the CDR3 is TGTGCCAGCAAAGAGACTAGCGGGTACTACGAGCAGTACTTC.

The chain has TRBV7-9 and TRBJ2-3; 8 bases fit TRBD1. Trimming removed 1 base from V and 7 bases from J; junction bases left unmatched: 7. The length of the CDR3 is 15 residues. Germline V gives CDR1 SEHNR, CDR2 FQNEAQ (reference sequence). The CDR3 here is CASSLGSGGVHTQYF. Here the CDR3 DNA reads TGTGCCAGCAGCTTAGGTTCAGGGGGCGTTCATACGCAGTATTTT.

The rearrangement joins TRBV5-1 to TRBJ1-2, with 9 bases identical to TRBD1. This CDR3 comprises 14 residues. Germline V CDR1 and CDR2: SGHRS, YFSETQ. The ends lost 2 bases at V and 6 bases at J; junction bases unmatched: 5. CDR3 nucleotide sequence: TGCGCCAGCAGCTTCGACAGGGGGAAAGATGGCTACACCTTC. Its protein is CASSFDRGKDGYTF.

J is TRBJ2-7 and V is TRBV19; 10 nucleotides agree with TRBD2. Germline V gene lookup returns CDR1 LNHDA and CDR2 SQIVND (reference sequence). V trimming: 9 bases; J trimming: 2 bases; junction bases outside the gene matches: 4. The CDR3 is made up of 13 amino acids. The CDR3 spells CASGAGGPYEQYF. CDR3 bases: TGTGCCAGCGGAGCGGGAGGGCCCTACGAGCAGTACTTC.

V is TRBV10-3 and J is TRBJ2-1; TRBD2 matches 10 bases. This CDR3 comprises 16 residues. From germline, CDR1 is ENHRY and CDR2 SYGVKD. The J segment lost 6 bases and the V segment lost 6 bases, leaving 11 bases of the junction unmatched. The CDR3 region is CAIREIAGGSFNEQFF. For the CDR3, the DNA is TGTGCCATCAGGGAGATAGCGGGAGGAAGTTTCAATGAGCAGTTCTTC.

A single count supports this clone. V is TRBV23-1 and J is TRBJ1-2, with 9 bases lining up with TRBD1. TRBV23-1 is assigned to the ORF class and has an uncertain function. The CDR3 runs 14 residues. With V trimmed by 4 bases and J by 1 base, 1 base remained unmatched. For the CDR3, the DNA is TGCGCCAGCAGTCGGGACAGGGTTAACTATGGCTACACCTTC. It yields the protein CASSRDRVNYGYTF.

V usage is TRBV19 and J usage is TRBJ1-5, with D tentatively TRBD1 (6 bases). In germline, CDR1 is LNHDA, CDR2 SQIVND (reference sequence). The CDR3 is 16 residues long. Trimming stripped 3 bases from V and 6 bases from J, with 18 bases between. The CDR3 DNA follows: TGTGCCAGTAGTATTAGCGGGTTGGGGGCGGGTCAGCCCCAGCATTTT. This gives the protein CASSISGLGAGQPQHF.

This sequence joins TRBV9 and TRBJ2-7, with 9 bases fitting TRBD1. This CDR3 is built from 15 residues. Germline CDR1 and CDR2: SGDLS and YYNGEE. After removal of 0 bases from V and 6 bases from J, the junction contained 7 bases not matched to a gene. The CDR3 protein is CASSVGWTGAGEQYF. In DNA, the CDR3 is TGTGCCAGCAGCGTAGGATGGACAGGGGCCGGCGAGCAGTACTTC.

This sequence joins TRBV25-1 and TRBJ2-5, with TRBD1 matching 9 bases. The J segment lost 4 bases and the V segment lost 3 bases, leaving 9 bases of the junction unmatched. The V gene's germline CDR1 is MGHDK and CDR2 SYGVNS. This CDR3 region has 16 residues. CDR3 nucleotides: TGTGCCAGCAGTGAGGGGAACAGGGGGCTCGGAGAGACCCAGTACTTC. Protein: CASSEGNRGLGETQYF.

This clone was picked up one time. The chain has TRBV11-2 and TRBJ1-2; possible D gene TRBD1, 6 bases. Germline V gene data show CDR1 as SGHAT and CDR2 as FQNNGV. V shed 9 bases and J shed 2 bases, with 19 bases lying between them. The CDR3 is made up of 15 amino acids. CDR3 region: CARRTANPSNYGYTF. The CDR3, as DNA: TGTGCCAGACGGACAGCAAACCCCTCAAACTATGGCTACACCTTC.

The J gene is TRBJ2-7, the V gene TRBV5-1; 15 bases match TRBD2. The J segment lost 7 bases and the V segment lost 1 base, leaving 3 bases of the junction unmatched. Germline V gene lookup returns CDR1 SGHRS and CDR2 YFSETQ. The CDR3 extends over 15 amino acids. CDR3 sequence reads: CASSLMGLAGGEQYF. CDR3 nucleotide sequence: TGCGCCAGCAGCTTGATGGGACTAGCGGGAGGAGAGCAGTACTTC. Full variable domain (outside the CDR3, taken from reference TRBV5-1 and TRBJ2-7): KAGVTQTPRYLIKTRGQQVTLSCSPISGHRSVSWYQQTPGQGLQFLFEYFSETQRNKGNFPGRFSGRQFSNSRSEMNVSTLELGDSALYLCASSLMGLAGGEQYFGPGTRLTVT.

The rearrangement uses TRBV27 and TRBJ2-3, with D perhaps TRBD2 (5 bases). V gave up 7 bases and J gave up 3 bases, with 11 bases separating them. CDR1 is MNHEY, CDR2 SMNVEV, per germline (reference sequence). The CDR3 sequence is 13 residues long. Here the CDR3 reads CASKEGGTDTQYF. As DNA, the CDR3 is TGTGCCAGCAAAGAAGGCGGGACAGATACGCAGTATTTT.

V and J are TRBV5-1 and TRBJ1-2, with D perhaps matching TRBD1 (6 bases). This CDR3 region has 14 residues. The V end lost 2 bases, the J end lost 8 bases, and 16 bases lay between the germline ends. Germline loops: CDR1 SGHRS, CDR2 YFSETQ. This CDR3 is CASSFQGSGEGYTF. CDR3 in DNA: TGCGCCAGCAGCTTTCAGGGGTCAGGGGAAGGCTACACCTTC.

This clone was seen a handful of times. The CDR3 nucleotides are TGCAGCGTTTTGGGACTAGCGGGAAGGTTTGAGCAGTTCTTC. It encodes CSVLGLAGRFEQFF. V gene TRBV29-1 combines with J gene TRBJ2-1; 13 bases agree with TRBD2. This CDR3 spans 14 amino acids. The germline CDR1 and CDR2 sequences are SQVTM and ANQGSEA. Unmatched junction bases numbered 7, after V lost 5 bases and J lost 9 bases.

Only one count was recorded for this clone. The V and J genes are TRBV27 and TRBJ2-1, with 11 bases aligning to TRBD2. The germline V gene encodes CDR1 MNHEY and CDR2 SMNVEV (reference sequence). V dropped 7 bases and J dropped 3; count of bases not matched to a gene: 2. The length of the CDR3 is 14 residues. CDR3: CASNTSGSYNEQFF. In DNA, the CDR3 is TGTGCCAGCAACACTAGCGGGAGCTACAATGAGCAGTTCTTC.

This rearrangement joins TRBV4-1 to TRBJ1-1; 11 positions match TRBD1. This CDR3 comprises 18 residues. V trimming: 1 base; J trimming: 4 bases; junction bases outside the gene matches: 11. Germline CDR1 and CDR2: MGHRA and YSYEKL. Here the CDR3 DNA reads TGCGCCAGCAGCCAAGGGGGAGGGACAGGGGGGGGTAGCACTGAAGCTTTCTTT. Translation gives CASSQGGGTGGGSTEAFF.

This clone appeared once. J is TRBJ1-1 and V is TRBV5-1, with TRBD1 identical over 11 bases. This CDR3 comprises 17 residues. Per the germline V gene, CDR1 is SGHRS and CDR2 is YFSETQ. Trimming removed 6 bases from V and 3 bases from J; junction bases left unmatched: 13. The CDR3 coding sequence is TGCGCCAGCACCCGAGTAAGGGACAGGGGGAAGGACACTGAAGCTTTCTTT. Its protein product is CASTRVRDRGKDTEAFF.

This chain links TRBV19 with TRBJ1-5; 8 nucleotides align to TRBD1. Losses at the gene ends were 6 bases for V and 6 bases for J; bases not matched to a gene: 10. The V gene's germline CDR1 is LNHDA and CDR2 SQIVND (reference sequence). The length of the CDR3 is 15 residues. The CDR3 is CASRADRGGGQPQHF. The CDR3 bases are TGTGCCAGTAGGGCCGACAGGGGCGGGGGTCAGCCCCAGCATTTT. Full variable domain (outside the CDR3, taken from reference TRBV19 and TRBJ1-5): DGGITQSPKYLFRKEGQNVTLSCEQNLNHDAMYWYRQDPGQGLRLIYYSQIVNDFQKGDIAEGYSVSREKKESFPLTVTSAQKNPTAFYLCASRADRGGGQPQHFGDGTRLSIL.

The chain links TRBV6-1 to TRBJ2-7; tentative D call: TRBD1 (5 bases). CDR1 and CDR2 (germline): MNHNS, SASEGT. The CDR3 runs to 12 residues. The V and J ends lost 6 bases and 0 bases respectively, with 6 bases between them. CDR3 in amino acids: CASRTVSYEQYF. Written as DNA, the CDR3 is TGTGCCAGCAGGACAGTCTCCTACGAGCAGTACTTC.

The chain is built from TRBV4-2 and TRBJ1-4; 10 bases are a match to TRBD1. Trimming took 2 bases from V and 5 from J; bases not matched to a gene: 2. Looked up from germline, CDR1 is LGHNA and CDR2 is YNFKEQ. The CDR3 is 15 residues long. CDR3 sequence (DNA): TGTGCCAGCAGCCAAAGGACAGGGGGGAATGAAAAACTGTTTTTT. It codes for CASSQRTGGNEKLFF.

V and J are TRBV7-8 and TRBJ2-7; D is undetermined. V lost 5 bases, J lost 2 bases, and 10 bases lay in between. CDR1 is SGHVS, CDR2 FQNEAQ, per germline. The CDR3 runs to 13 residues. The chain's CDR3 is CASSTDTPYEQYF. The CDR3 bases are TGTGCCAGCAGCACAGACACTCCCTACGAGCAGTACTTC.

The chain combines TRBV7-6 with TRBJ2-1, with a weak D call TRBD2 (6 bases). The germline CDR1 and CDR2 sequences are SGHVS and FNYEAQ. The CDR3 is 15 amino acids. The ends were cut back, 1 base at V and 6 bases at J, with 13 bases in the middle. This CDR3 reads CASSLVSYGGNEQFF. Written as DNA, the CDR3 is TGTGCCAGCAGCTTAGTCTCATACGGGGGCAATGAGCAGTTCTTC.

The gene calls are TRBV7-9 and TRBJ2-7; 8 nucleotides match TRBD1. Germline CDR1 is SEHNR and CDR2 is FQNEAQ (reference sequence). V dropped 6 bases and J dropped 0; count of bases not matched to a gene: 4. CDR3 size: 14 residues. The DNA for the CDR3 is TGTGCCAGCAGTCGGACAGGGAGCTCCTACGAGCAGTACTTC. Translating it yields CASSRTGSSYEQYF.

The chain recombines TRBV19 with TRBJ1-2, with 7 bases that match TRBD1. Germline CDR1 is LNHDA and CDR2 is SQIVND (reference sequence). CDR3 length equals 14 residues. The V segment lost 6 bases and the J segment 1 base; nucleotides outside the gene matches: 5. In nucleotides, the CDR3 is TGTGCCAGTAGCGGGACAGACCTTAACTATGGCTACACCTTC. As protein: CASSGTDLNYGYTF.

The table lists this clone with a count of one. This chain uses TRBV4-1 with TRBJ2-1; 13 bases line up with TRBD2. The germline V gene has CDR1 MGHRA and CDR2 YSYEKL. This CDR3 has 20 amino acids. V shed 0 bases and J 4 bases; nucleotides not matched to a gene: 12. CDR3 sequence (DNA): TGCGCCAGCAGCCAAGACACGTTCGGACTAGCGGGAGCTTCGTACAATGAGCAGTTCTTC. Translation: CASSQDTFGLAGASYNEQFF.

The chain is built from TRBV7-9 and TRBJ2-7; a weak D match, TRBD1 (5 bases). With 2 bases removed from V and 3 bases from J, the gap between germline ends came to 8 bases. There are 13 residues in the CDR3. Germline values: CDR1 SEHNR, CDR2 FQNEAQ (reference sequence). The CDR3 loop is CASSLKQVYEQYF. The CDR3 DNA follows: TGTGCCAGCAGCTTAAAACAGGTCTACGAGCAGTACTTC.

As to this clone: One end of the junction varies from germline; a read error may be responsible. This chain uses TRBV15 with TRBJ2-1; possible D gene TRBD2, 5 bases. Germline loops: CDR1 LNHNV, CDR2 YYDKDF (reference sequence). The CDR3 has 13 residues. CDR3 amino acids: CATSSQRGPLALF. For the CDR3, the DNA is TGTGCCACCAGCAGTCAACGGGGTCCCCTTGCGCTCTTC.